Listed below are T cell receptor beta chains from one sample, sequenced in a study of blood T cell repertoires in COVID-19. Profiled with immunoSEQ multiplex PCR; TCRdb holds only in-frame clones, not every one. Of about 220,000 clones listed, approximately 80% are singletons. Sequencing was carried out using peripheral blood. The receptors stem from a woman in her sixties who had recovered from COVID-19. Both conserved end residues are part of each CDR3. A D gene is named only where the DNA matches it firmly. Clone size is stated in some rows and not others, as once, few, many or a class when expanded.

>TRBV18|.|TRBJ1-2|.
CASSPPGGDYGYTF
TGTGCCAGCTCACCCCCGGGCGGGGACTATGGCTACACCTTC
>TRBV25-1|.|TRBJ1-6|few
CASSESGYYNSPLHF
TGTGCCAGCAGTGAATCAGGGTACTATAATTCACCCCTCCACTTT
>TRBV3-1/TRBV3-2|.|TRBJ1-1|.
CASSHFSTEAFF
TGTGCCAGCAGCCATTTCAGCACTGAAGCTTTCTTT
>TRBV7-9|TRBD1|TRBJ2-7|.
CASSLVQGNNYEQYF
TGTGCCAGCAGCTTAGTACAGGGGAATAACTACGAGCAGTACTTC
>TRBV10-3|.|TRBJ1-5|.
CAISDVAEPQHF
TGTGCCATCAGTGATGTTGCAGAACCCCAGCATTTT
>TRBV7-8|TRBD2|TRBJ2-3|.
CASSLEFLAGVTDTQYF
TGTGCCAGCAGCTTAGAATTTCTAGCGGGGGTGACAGATACGCAGTATTTT
>TRBV30|.|TRBJ2-5|.
CAWSVKGGETQYF
TGTGCCTGGAGTGTTAAGGGCGGGGAGACCCAGTACTTC
>TRBV4-2|TRBD2|TRBJ2-3|.
CASSQEAGGPTDTQYF
TGTGCCAGCAGCCAAGAAGCGGGGGGCCCCACAGATACGCAGTATTTT
>TRBV2|.|TRBJ2-1|.
CASKARGPYNEQFF
TGTGCCAGCAAGGCGCGCGGGCCTTACAATGAGCAGTTCTTC
>TRBV11-2|TRBD1|TRBJ2-1|.
CASSTGTEAYNEQFF
TGTGCCAGCAGCACCGGGACAGAGGCCTACAATGAGCAGTTCTTC
>TRBV12-3/TRBV12-4|.|TRBJ2-2|.
CASSPDLMVLFF
TGTGCCAGCAGTCCGGACTTAATGGTGCTGTTTTTT
>TRBV19|TRBD1|TRBJ1-2|once
CASTEYTGDYGYTF
TGTGCCAGTACTGAATATACAGGGGACTATGGCTACACCTTC
>TRBV5-4|TRBD2|TRBJ2-5|.
CASSLSGGVPQETQYF
TGTGCCAGCAGCTTGTCCGGGGGGGTCCCCCAAGAGACCCAGTACTTC
>TRBV19|.|TRBJ2-2|.
CASTALTGGAGELFF
TGTGCCAGTACCGCATTGACTGGTGGAGCCGGGGAGCTGTTTTTT
>TRBV27|TRBD1|TRBJ1-5|.
CASSWTGDVQPQHF
TGTGCCAGCAGTTGGACAGGGGATGTTCAGCCCCAGCATTTT
>TRBV10-3|.|TRBJ1-3|.
CAIAREPGNTIYF
TGTGCCATCGCCAGGGAACCTGGAAACACCATATATTTT
>TRBV5-4|.|TRBJ2-5|.
CASSLRGSRQETQYF
TGTGCCAGCAGCCTGCGAGGGAGCCGGCAAGAGACCCAGTACTTC
>TRBV9|TRBD1|TRBJ1-2|.
CASSAPSGGGYYGYTF
TGTGCCAGCAGCGCCCCCTCGGGAGGGGGCTACTATGGCTACACCTTC
>TRBV4-1|.|TRBJ2-1|.
CASSPRLEPQFF
TGCGCCAGCAGCCCCCGACTAGAACCCCAGTTCTTC
>TRBV27|.|TRBJ1-1|.
CASSLVGGNTEAFF
TGTGCCAGCAGTTTAGTAGGGGGGAACACTGAAGCTTTCTTT
>TRBV19|.|TRBJ1-1|.
CASRQEGLAAFF
TGTGCCAGTAGGCAGGAGGGCTTAGCAGCTTTCTTT
>TRBV7-6|.|TRBJ2-5|.
CASSLASLGLGETQYF
TGTGCCAGCAGCTTAGCGTCATTGGGGCTAGGTGAGACCCAGTACTTC
>TRBV29-1|.|TRBJ1-3|.
CSVESGESGNTIYF
TGCAGCGTTGAATCCGGGGAAAGTGGAAACACCATATATTTT
>TRBV9|.|TRBJ2-7|once
CASSGPQRGSSSYEQYF
TGTGCCAGCAGCGGCCCCCAAAGGGGTTCGAGCTCCTACGAGCAGTACTTC
>TRBV7-2|TRBD2|TRBJ2-4|.
CASSLERGIAKNIQYF
TGTGCCAGCAGCTTAGAGCGGGGCATAGCCAAAAACATTCAGTACTTC
>TRBV2|.|TRBJ2-1|.
CASSERLASNNEQFF
TGTGCCAGCAGTGAAAGGCTAGCGAGTAACAATGAGCAGTTCTTC
>TRBV20-1|.|TRBJ1-2|.
CSASGGGGYTF
TGCAGTGCTAGCGGGGGAGGAGGCTACACCTTC
>TRBV5-1|TRBD1|TRBJ1-2|.
CASSPTPGGRGYTF
TGCGCCAGCAGCCCGACACCAGGGGGCAGAGGCTACACCTTC
>TRBV15|.|TRBJ2-5|.
CATTDREFYLRGETQYF
TGTGCCACCACCGACCGAGAGTTTTACCTCAGAGGAGAGACCCAGTACTTC
>TRBV9|.|TRBJ2-1|.
CASSVEEARDEQFF
TGTGCCAGCAGCGTAGAGGAGGCGCGGGATGAGCAGTTCTTC
>TRBV7-7|TRBD2|TRBJ2-1|.
CASSLAPLAGGDNEQFF
TGTGCTAGCAGCTTAGCGCCCCTAGCGGGGGGCGACAATGAGCAGTTCTTC
>TRBV18|.|TRBJ1-3|.
CASSPGGYPGNTIYF
TGTGCCAGCTCACCAGGAGGGTACCCTGGAAACACCATATATTTT
>TRBV4-2|TRBD2|TRBJ2-7|once
CASSHGWSGVLEQYF
TGTGCCAGCAGCCACGGTTGGAGCGGGGTGCTGGAGCAGTACTTC
>TRBV11-2|.|TRBJ1-3|.
CASSRPSGNTIYF
TGTGCCAGCAGCCGTCCCTCTGGAAACACCATATATTTT
>TRBV7-9|TRBD2|TRBJ2-3|once
CASSSLAGTSTDTQYF
TGTGCCAGCAGCTCCTTAGCGGGGACTAGCACAGATACGCAGTATTTT
>TRBV7-3|.|TRBJ2-5|.
CASSLRGRGQETQYF
TGTGCCAGCAGCTTACGCGGAAGGGGGCAAGAGACCCAGTACTTC